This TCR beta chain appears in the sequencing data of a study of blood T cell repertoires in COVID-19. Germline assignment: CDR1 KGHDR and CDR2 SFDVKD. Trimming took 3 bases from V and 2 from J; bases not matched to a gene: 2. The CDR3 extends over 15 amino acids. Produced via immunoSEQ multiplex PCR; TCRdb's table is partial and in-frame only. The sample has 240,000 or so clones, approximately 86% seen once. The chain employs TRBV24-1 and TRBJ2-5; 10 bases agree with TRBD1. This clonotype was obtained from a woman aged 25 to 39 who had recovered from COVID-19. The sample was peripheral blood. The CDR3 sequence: CATSDPGQGQETQYF. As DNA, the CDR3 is TGTGCCACCAGTGATCCGGGACAGGGGCAAGAGACCCAGTACTTC.